These T cell receptor beta chains were read from a single sample in a study of T cell responses to AZD1222 COVID-19 vaccine. The repertoire was sequenced with immunoSEQ multiplex PCR; TCRdb's copy has only in-frame clones and lacks some. This table holds approximately 150,000 clones, more than 80% found once. Sequenced here: peripheral blood, sampled on day 0 of AZD1222 vaccination. The receptors stem from an adult in good health. CDR3s leave out the opening cysteine and the closing phenylalanine or tryptophan. Clone size is stated in some rows and not others, as once, few, many or a class when expanded.

>NA|TRBJ1-1|TRBV6-5
ASSYGPEAF
>NA|TRBJ2-3|TRBV19
ASSTRRGWGTDTQY
>NA|TRBJ2-2|TRBV11-1
ASRLLPAGGVGELF
>NA|TRBJ1-5|TRBV6-5
ASRTDETQPQH
>NA|TRBJ2-7|TRBV7-9
ASSMWGTYEQY
>NA|TRBJ1-6|TRBV9
ASSATGSSYNSPLH
>NA|TRBJ1-3|TRBV6-5
ASSYSGVSGNTIY
>NA|TRBJ1-5|TRBV28
ASSSPGQGHQPQH
>few|TRBJ1-4|TRBV11-2
ASSLGVWGTGHEKLF
>once|TRBJ1-1|TRBV13
ASSSPPGGNTEAF
>few|TRBJ1-6|TRBV3-1/TRBV3-2
ASSSRTGSSYNSPLH
>NA|TRBJ1-5|TRBV2
ASSGVEPGQPQH
>NA|TRBJ1-1|TRBV19
ASKSGTGNTEAF
>NA|TRBJ2-7|TRBV18
ASSSYPKYEQY
>NA|TRBJ2-5|TRBV12-3/TRBV12-4
ASSLGETQY
>NA|TRBJ1-1|TRBV5-4
ASSEDRGGLSDSEAF
>NA|TRBJ1-6|TRBV6-5
ASRTEYNSPLH
>NA|TRBJ1-1|TRBV10-3
AISERGMNTEAF
>once|TRBJ1-6|TRBV28
ASSLVVGGGGGSYNSPLH
>NA|TRBJ2-5|TRBV9
ASSAPPGRAY